This T cell receptor beta chain was recovered during a study of blood T cells in healthy people across ages. Points from the study as a whole: As naive T cell percentage varied, TCR beta diversity correlated strongly with it.

Primed by a sample-barcoded 5' primer and a J-beta primer mix, a second PCR proceeded for about 7 to 11 cycles. Each cDNA molecule received a tag from a template-switch adaptor that had 12 random nucleotides. Per-sample output comprised a minimum of 2.5 million paired-end reads containing CDR3. TCRdb redid the calling of the 5' RACE reads with MiXCR, one entry per CDR3 protein. Of 850,000 to 1,100,000 distinct CDR3 sequences listed, roughly two fifths are singletons. The total RNA that was extracted per sample amounted to at least 5 micrograms. As concerns this clonotype: As yet, its antigen is unknown.

Germline loops: CDR1 SGHRS, CDR2 YFSETQ. CDR3 length: 15 amino acids. V was pared by 0 bases and J by 6 bases, with 14 bases between. This rearrangement joins TRBV5-1 to TRBJ2-3; the D gene is possibly TRBD1 (5 bases). The sample comprised blood. The clonotype originates from a man aged 18 to 35 in good health. The CDR3: CASSLAISSGDTQYF. The CDR3 DNA sequence: TGCGCCAGCAGCTTGGCCATTTCTTCAGGGGATACGCAGTATTTT.